What follows are 4 T cell receptor beta chains derived from one specimen sequenced in a study of early T cells in non-severe SARS-CoV-2 infection. TCRdb reanalysed the 5' RACE reads using MiXCR and keeps one entry per CDR3 protein. The sample has around 55,000 distinct CDR3 sequences, around 12% seen once. The material sequenced was whole blood. The receptors were sampled from an adult who was a healthcare worker with PCR-confirmed SARS-CoV-2 infection or an uninfected control (not recorded which).

The table lists this clonotype with a few counts. The gene calls are TRBV5-1 and TRBJ1-1; a weak D match, TRBD1 (5 bases). CDR1 SGHRS and CDR2 YFSETQ come from the germline V gene. This CDR3 comprises 14 residues. V shed 5 bases and J shed 3 bases, with 14 bases lying between them. The CDR3 DNA reads TGCGCCAGCAGTACAGCCGGGGGTTACACTGAAGCTTTCTTT. This sequence encodes CASSTAGGYTEAFF.

The J gene is TRBJ2-2, the V gene TRBV29-1; TRBD2 might be the D (5 bases). V dropped 8 bases and J dropped 8 bases, with 15 bases sitting between them. Germline V CDR1 and CDR2: SQVTM, ANQGSEA. The CDR3 has 12 amino acids. CDR3 loop: CSTFSGVGELFF. CDR3 DNA: TGCAGCACATTCTCCGGGGTAGGGGAGCTGTTTTTT.

This clonotype turned up a few times. The rearrangement joins TRBV5-6 to TRBJ2-3; TRBD2 matches at 9 bases. Germline assignment: CDR1 SGHDT and CDR2 YYEEEE. The ends lost 1 base at V and 1 base at J; junction bases unmatched: 7. This CDR3 contains 17 residues. CDR3 region: CASSLFVASGGTDTQYF. Written as DNA, the CDR3 is TGTGCCAGCAGCTTGTTCGTCGCTAGCGGGGGCACAGATACGCAGTATTTT. Full variable domain (remainder filled in from reference TRBV5-6 and TRBJ2-3): DAGVTQSPTHLIKTRGQQVTLRCSPKSGHDTVSWYQQALGQGPQFIFQYYEEEERQRGNFPDRFSGHQFPNYSSELNVNALLLGDSALYLCASSLFVASGGTDTQYFGPGTRLTVL.

The sample holds many counts of this clonotype. The chain uses TRBV11-2 and TRBJ2-5; a possible D gene is TRBD1 (6 bases). Germline V gene lookup returns CDR1 SGHAT and CDR2 FQNNGV. The CDR3 totals 15 residues. V was clipped by 5 bases and J by 5 bases, with 18 bases between them. The CDR3 reads CASSLYARGGETQYF. The CDR3 DNA follows: TGTGCCAGCAGCCTATATGCCAGGGGCGGCGAGACCCAGTACTTC.